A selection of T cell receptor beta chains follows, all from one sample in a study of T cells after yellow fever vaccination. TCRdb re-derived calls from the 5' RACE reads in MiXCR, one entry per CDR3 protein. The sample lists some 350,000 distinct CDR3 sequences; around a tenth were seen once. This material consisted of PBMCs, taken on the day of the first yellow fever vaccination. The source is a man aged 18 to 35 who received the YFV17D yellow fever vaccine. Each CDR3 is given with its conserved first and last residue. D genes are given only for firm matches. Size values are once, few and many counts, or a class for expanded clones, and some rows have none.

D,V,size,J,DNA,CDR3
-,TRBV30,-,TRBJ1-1,TGTGCCTGCGACCAGGGAAGCACTGAAGCTTTCTTT,CACDQGSTEAFF
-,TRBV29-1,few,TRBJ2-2,TGCAGCGTTGAAGATTTGACGGCCAACACCGGGGAGCTGTTTTTT,CSVEDLTANTGELFF
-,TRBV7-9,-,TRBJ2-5,TGTGCCAGCAGCTCCCCCCCCGGGGCCCACCAAGAGACCCAGTACTTC,CASSSPPGAHQETQYF
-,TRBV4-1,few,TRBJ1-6,TGCGCCAGCAGCCAAGGTCCCTCGGGGAATTCACCCCTCCACTTT,CASSQGPSGNSPLHF
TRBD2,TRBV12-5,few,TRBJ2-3,TGTGCTAGTGGTTCCTCCGCGGGGGGCCTATATTTT,CASGSSAGGLYF
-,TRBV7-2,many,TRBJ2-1,TGTGCCAGCAGCTTAGTTGGCTCCTACAATGAGCAGTTCTTC,CASSLVGSYNEQFF
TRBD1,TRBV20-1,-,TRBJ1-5,TGCAGTGCTCTAGCGAAACAGGGGTTATATCAGCCCCAGCATTTT,CSALAKQGLYQPQHF
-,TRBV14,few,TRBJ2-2,TGTGCCAGCAGCCAGCTTGTTAGGGCAGAGACCGGGGAGCTGTTTTTT,CASSQLVRAETGELFF
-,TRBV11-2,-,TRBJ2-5,TGTGCCAGCAGCCTCGGGGTGGGGGGACGGGAGACCCAGTACTTC,CASSLGVGGRETQYF
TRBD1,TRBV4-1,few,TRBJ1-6,TGCGCCAGCAGCCAGATTGGACAGGGGAATTCACCCCTCCACTTT,CASSQIGQGNSPLHF
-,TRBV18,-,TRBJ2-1,TGTGCCAGCTCACCCCAGCTGACCTACAATGAGCAGTTCTTC,CASSPQLTYNEQFF
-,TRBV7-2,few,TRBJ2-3,TGTGCCAGCAGCTTAGTTCCTAGCCGGGCGGATACGCAGTATTTT,CASSLVPSRADTQYF
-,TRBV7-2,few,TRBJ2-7,TGTGCCAGCAGCTTAGTCTCGGGGGGCCAACACGAGCAGTACTTC,CASSLVSGGQHEQYF
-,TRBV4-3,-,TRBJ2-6,TGCGCCAGCAGCCACCACTCGAGCTCTGGGGCCAACGTCCAGACTTTC,CASSHHSSSGANVQTF
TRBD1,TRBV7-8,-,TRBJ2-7,TGTGCCAGCAGCACACGACCGGGACAGGGGAGGGTCCACGAGCAGTACTTC,CASSTRPGQGRVHEQYF
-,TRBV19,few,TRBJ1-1,TGTGCCAGTAACACACTCCCCAGCGGACCGAACACTGAAGCTTTCTTT,CASNTLPSGPNTEAFF
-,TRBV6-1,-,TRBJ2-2,TGTGCCAGCTGCCGGGACACCACTGCCGGGGAGCTGTTTTTT,CASCRDTTAGELFF
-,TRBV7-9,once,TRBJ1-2,TGTGCCAGCAGCCCCACGCGGTCTAACTATGGCTACACCTTC,CASSPTRSNYGYTF
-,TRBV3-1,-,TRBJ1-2,TGTGCCAGCAGCCAAGGTCGGGGGACGGTCAACTATGGCTACACCTTC,CASSQGRGTVNYGYTF
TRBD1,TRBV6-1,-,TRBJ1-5,TGTGCCAGCAGTGAGCCGGACAGGGGGCGAAAACAGCCCCAGCATTTT,CASSEPDRGRKQPQHF
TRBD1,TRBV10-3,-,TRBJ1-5,TGTGCCGCCCGGACAGGGAATCAGCCCCAGCATTTT,CAARTGNQPQHF
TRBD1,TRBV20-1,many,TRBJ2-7,TGCAGTGCTAGAGATCAGGGACAGGGGACCTACGAGCAGTACTTC,CSARDQGQGTYEQYF
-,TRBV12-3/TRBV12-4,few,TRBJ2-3,TGTGCCAGCAGTCCTAACTTACAGGGAGGCACAGATACGCAGTATTTT,CASSPNLQGGTDTQYF
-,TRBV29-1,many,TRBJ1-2,TGCAGCGTTGAAGTGGGGCCTACTAACTATGGCTACACCTTC,CSVEVGPTNYGYTF
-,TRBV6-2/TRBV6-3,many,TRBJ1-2,TGTGCCAGCAGCCAAGACGGGACAACGGGCTTCTATGGCTACACCTTC,CASSQDGTTGFYGYTF
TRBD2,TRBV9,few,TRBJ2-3,TGTGCCAGCAGCGTAGCTAGGGTAGCGGGGGCCGGAGATACGCAGTATTTT,CASSVARVAGAGDTQYF
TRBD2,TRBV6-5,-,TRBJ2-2,TGTGCCACAGTTAACCTCGGGGGAGGGGGGGAGCTGTTTTTT,CATVNLGGGGELFF
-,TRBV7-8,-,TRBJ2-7,TGTGCCAGCAGCTTTGGAGGGGGCAGGGGCTCCTACGAGCAGTACTTC,CASSFGGGRGSYEQYF
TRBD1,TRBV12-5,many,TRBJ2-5,TGTGCTAGTGGTGCCAGGACAGGAATAGAGACCCAGTACTTC,CASGARTGIETQYF
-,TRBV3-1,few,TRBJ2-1,TGTGCCAGCAGCTTTGGCAACAATGAGCAGTTCTTC,CASSFGNNEQFF
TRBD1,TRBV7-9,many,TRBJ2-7,TGTGCCAGCAGCTTATTAGGGACAGCGCGCTACGAGCAGTACTTC,CASSLLGTARYEQYF
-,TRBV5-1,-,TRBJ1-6,TGCGCCAGCAGCTTGGGGGCTGGGGGGGCGCGAAATTCACCCCTCCACTTT,CASSLGAGGARNSPLHF
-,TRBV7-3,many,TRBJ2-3,TGTGCCAGCAGCCCGCTTACGGGAGTCTCGAGCACAGATACGCAGTATTTT,CASSPLTGVSSTDTQYF
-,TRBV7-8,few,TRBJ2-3,TGTGCCAGCACCGAAAGAGGGGATACGCAGTATTTT,CASTERGDTQYF
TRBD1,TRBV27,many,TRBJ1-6,TGTGCCAGCAGTCTCGAGACAGGGGGACACCTCCACTTT,CASSLETGGHLHF
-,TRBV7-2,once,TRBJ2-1,TGTGCCAGCGGAGAGGCAGGAAAGACTGAGCAGTTCTTC,CASGEAGKTEQFF
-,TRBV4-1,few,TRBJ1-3,TGCGCCAGCAGCCAAGATCCGGGTATTTACTCTGGAAACACCATATATTTT,CASSQDPGIYSGNTIYF
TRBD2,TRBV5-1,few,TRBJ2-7,TGCGCCAGCAGCTGGCTCCTAGCGGGGGACGACGAGCAGTACTTC,CASSWLLAGDDEQYF
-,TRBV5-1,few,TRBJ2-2,TGCGCCAGCACCACCCTCCCTGACACCGGGGAGCTGTTTTTT,CASTTLPDTGELFF
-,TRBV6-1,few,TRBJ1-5,TGTGCCAGCCGCGGACTAGCGGGGAATCAGCCCCAGCATTTT,CASRGLAGNQPQHF
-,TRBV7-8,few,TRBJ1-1,TGTGCCAGCAGCTCCCTATCCGGGGGCCGAGACACTGAAGCTTTCTTT,CASSSLSGGRDTEAFF
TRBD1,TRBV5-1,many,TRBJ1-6,TGCGCCAGCAGCTTAAGCGGGACAGGGTTCTATAATTCACCCCTCCACTTT,CASSLSGTGFYNSPLHF
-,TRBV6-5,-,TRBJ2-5,TGTGCCAGCAGTTACGGGGGGCATGAGACCCAGTACTTC,CASSYGGHETQYF
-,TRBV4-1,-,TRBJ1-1,TGCGCCAGCAGCCAAGGACATACGAACACTGAAGCTTTCTTT,CASSQGHTNTEAFF
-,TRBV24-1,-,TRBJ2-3,TGTGCCACCGCAAACCCAGCCTACGGGGATGTAACGCAGTATTTT,CATANPAYGDVTQYF
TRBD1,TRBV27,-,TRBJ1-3,TGTGCCAGCGCCCGGGACAGCTCTGGAAACACCATATATTTT,CASARDSSGNTIYF
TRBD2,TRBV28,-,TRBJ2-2,TGTGCCAGCAGGCCGGGGGGGCCCAAGACCGGGGAGCTGTTTTTT,CASRPGGPKTGELFF
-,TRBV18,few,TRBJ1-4,TGTGCCAGCTCACAATTTCAGGGGACGACTAATGAAAAACTGTTTTTT,CASSQFQGTTNEKLFF
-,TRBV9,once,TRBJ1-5,TGTGCCAGCAGCGCCCTAGACAATCAGCCCCAGCATTTT,CASSALDNQPQHF
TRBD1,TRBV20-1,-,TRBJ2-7,TGCAGTGCCACCGGGACAGTTATTTACGAGCAGTACTTC,CSATGTVIYEQYF
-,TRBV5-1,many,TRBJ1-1,TGCGCCAGCAGCGGTGCGGGGGAAGGAGGCACTGAAGCTTTCTTT,CASSGAGEGGTEAFF
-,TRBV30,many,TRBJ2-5,TGTGCCTGGAATCAGGAAGAGACCCAGTACTTC,CAWNQEETQYF
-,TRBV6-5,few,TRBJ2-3,TGTGCCAGCAGTTTCCCGACACCTTCCGGTACGCAGTATTTT,CASSFPTPSGTQYF
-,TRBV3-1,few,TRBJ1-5,TGTGCCAGCAGCCAAGCCGGGGGGGACCAGCCCCAGCATTTT,CASSQAGGDQPQHF
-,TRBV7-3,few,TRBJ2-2,TGTGCCAGCAGCCCCCTAGCGCGGAACACCGGGGAGCTGTTTTTT,CASSPLARNTGELFF
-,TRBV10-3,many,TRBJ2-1,TGTGCCATCAGTGGCTCCTACAATGAGCAGTTCTTC,CAISGSYNEQFF
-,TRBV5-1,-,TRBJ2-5,TGCGCCAGCAGCTTGCAGGGACTCAAGTACTTC,CASSLQGLKYF
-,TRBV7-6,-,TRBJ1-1,TGTGCCAGCAGCGCGGACTGGGGGTTCGGCACTGAAGCTTTCTTT,CASSADWGFGTEAFF
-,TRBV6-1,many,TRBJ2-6,TGTGCCAGCAATACCTGGTACTCTGGGGCCAACGTCCTGACTTTC,CASNTWYSGANVLTF
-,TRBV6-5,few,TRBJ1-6,TGTGCCAGCAGTTCGTATCGACGACTGGCGGCACCCCTCCACTTT,CASSSYRRLAAPLHF